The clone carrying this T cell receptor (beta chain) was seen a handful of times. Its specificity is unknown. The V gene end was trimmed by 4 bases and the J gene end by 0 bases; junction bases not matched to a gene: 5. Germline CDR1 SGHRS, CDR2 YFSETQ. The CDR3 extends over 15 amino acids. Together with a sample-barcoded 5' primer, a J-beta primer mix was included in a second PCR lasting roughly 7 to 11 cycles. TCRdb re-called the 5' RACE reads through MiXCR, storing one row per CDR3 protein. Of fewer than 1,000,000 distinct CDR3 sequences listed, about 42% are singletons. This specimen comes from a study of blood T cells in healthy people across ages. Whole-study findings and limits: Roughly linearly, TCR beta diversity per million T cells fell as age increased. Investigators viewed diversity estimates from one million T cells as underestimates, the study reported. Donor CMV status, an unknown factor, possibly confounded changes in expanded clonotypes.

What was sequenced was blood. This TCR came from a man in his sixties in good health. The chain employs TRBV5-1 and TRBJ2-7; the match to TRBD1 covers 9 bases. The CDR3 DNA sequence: TGCGCCAGCAGCGACCGGGACAGGGCCTCCTACGAGCAGTACTTC. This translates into CASSDRDRASYEQYF.